Below are 22 T cell receptor beta chains sequenced from a single sample in a study of T cells in localized non-small cell lung cancer. Using immunoSEQ multiplex PCR, the repertoire was profiled, and TCRdb retains in-frame clones only, with some absent. The sample includes tens of thousands of clones, over 70% of them seen just once. The sequencing here drew on peripheral blood mononuclear cells, taken before any cancer treatment. These receptors all come from a man between 40 and 70 years old with stage III lung adenocarcinoma.

This clone has more than one count but fewer than ten. V is TRBV19 and J is TRBJ1-1; D may be TRBD1 (5 bases). CDR1 is LNHDA and CDR2 is SQIVND in the germline V gene (reference sequence). Deletions cut 9 bases from V and 7 bases from J, with 9 bases between. This CDR3 is 10 amino acids long. The CDR3 sequence is CASGHLEAFF. CDR3 bases: TGTGCCAGCGGACATCTTGAAGCTTTCTTT.

The V call is TRBV5-1, the J call TRBJ2-1; D not certain. Germline CDR1 and CDR2: SGHRS and YFSETQ. The germline V and J ends were trimmed by 4 bases and 8 bases, with 22 bases remaining between them. This CDR3 has 16 amino acids. CDR3 sequence: CASSHWAAVKTDEQFF. Here the CDR3 DNA reads TGCGCCAGCAGCCACTGGGCCGCCGTCAAGACCGATGAGCAGTTCTTC.

This clone was counted between two and nine times. V usage is TRBV18 and J usage is TRBJ1-1; possibly TRBD1 for D (5 bases). The CDR3 loop spans 15 amino acids. The germline V and J ends were trimmed by 3 bases and 3 bases, with 14 bases remaining between them. The germline V gene encodes CDR1 KGHSH and CDR2 LQKENI. CDR3 protein: CASSPGVGEDTEAFF. The CDR3 DNA is TGTGCCAGCTCACCGGGGGTCGGGGAAGACACTGAAGCTTTCTTT.

V gene TRBV10-3 combines with J gene TRBJ1-5; TRBD1 might be the D (5 bases). CDR1 and CDR2 (germline): ENHRY, SYGVKD. The V gene lost 4 bases and the J gene lost 7 bases, with 17 bases spanning the gap. This CDR3 contains 15 residues. The CDR3, as DNA: TGTGCCATCAGTGCCGTCGACACGGGGGGACAGCCCCAGCATTTT. Translated: CAISAVDTGGQPQHF.

J is TRBJ1-1 and V is TRBV2, with 10 bases matching TRBD1. This CDR3 has 14 residues. With V trimmed by 7 bases and J by 5 bases, 7 bases remained unmatched. The germline V gene has CDR1 SNHLY and CDR2 FYNNEI. The CDR3, as DNA: TGTGCCAGCAAGGTGACAGGGGGCTGGACTGAAGCTTTCTTT. It is translated as CASKVTGGWTEAFF.

The J gene is TRBJ2-1, the V gene TRBV5-1; D uncertain. The CDR3 has 14 residues. CDR1 SGHRS and CDR2 YFSETQ come from the germline V gene. The V gene lost 3 bases and the J gene lost 7 bases, with 14 bases spanning the gap. CDR3 bases: TGCGCCAGCAGCTCTGGGCTAGGTTCGAATGAGCAGTTCTTC. As protein: CASSSGLGSNEQFF.

The chain links TRBV19 to TRBJ1-2; D might be TRBD1 (5 bases). Trimming took off 5 bases at V and 4 bases at J, with 14 bases between the two ends. Germline CDR1 and CDR2: LNHDA and SQIVND (reference sequence). The CDR3 runs to 14 residues. As DNA, the CDR3 is TGTGCCAGTAGTCCGGGACGCGGAGGCTATGGCTACACCTTC. It translates to CASSPGRGGYGYTF.

This chain connects TRBV7-6 to TRBJ2-3; D uncertain. CDR1 is SGHVS and CDR2 is FNYEAQ in the germline V gene. The CDR3 is 15 residues long. Trimming shortened V by 6 bases and J by 1 base, and 14 bases separated the two germline ends. The CDR3 is CASSFLAQGTDTQYF. For the CDR3, the DNA is TGTGCCAGCAGTTTTCTGGCGCAGGGCACAGATACGCAGTATTTT. Full variable domain (outside the CDR3, taken from reference TRBV7-6 and TRBJ2-3): GAGVSQSPRYKVTKRGQDVALRCDPISGHVSLYWYRQALGQGPEFLTYFNYEAQQDKSGLPNDRFSAERPEGSISTLTIQRTEQRDSAMYRCASSFLAQGTDTQYFGPGTRLTVL.

This chain connects TRBV10-3 to TRBJ2-3; TRBD2 matches at 10 bases. V lost 0 bases, J lost 4 bases, and 1 base stayed unmatched. CDR3 size: 15 residues. The V gene's germline CDR1 is ENHRY and CDR2 SYGVKD. The CDR3 DNA follows: TGTGCCATCAGTGAGTCAGCGGGGGGGCCAGATACGCAGTATTTT. This encodes CAISESAGGPDTQYF.

This clone was counted once. This chain connects TRBV7-9 to TRBJ1-1; TRBD1 agrees at 9 bases. Germline lookup yields CDR1 SEHNR and CDR2 FQNEAQ (reference sequence). The CDR3 extends over 14 amino acids. V shed 8 bases and J 8 bases; nucleotides not matched to a gene: 12. In DNA form, the CDR3 reads TGTGCCAGCCTACAGGGGGCGATGGTGACGGAAGCTTTCTTT. As protein: CASLQGAMVTEAFF.

This chain uses TRBV5-6 with TRBJ1-1; D call uncertain. Germline loops: CDR1 SGHDT, CDR2 YYEEEE. The germline V and J ends were trimmed by 0 bases and 2 bases, with 17 bases remaining between them. This CDR3 comprises 17 residues. The CDR3 nucleotides are TGTGCCAGCAGCTTGGAGGATGAAGGGAATATCAACACTGAAGCTTTCTTT. As protein: CASSLEDEGNINTEAFF. The variable domain in full, with the rest retrieved from reference TRBV5-6 and TRBJ1-1, is DAGVTQSPTHLIKTRGQQVTLRCSPKSGHDTVSWYQQALGQGPQFIFQYYEEEERQRGNFPDRFSGHQFPNYSSELNVNALLLGDSALYLCASSLEDEGNINTEAFFGQGTRLTVV.

This chain connects TRBV2 to TRBJ1-5; possibly TRBD1 for D (5 bases). The V gene lost 10 bases and the J gene lost 2 bases, with 15 bases spanning the gap. The CDR3 contains 14 residues. Germline CDR1 is SNHLY and CDR2 is FYNNEI. The CDR3 sequence: CATSRELGNQPQHF. CDR3 coding DNA: TGTGCCACAAGCAGGGAGTTGGGCAATCAGCCCCAGCATTTT.

The rearrangement links TRBV9 to TRBJ2-3; TRBD2 agrees at 7 bases. CDR1 SGDLS and CDR2 YYNGEE come from the germline V gene. Trimming removed 4 bases from V and 2 bases from J; junction bases left unmatched: 10. The CDR3 sequence is 16 residues long. CDR3 in amino acids: CASSLEGSGITDTQYF. CDR3 sequence (DNA): TGTGCCAGCAGCTTGGAAGGGAGCGGGATCACAGATACGCAGTATTTT.

The rearrangement joins TRBV7-2 to TRBJ2-4; TRBD2 matches 7 bases. The J segment lost 8 bases and the V segment lost 7 bases, leaving 14 bases of the junction unmatched. Germline CDR1 and CDR2: SGHTA and FQGNSA. The CDR3 is made up of 15 amino acids. DNA for the CDR3: TGTGCCAGCAAACCTTTTCAGGGAGGGTTGGACATTCAGTACTTC. It codes for CASKPFQGGLDIQYF.

The genes are TRBV4-1 and TRBJ2-3, with a possible D match to TRBD2 (5 bases). Germline V CDR1 and CDR2: MGHRA, YSYEKL. Deletions cut 4 bases from V and 0 bases from J, with 11 bases between. The CDR3 is 15 amino acids. The CDR3 spells CASSLFRGSTDTQYF. CDR3 in DNA: TGCGCCAGCAGCCTTTTCCGAGGGAGCACAGATACGCAGTATTTT.

The gene calls are TRBV18 and TRBJ2-2; 7 bases fit TRBD1. Looked up from germline, CDR1 is KGHSH and CDR2 is LQKENI. J was trimmed by 5 bases and V by 4 bases; bases with no gene match: 7. CDR3 size: 15 residues. The CDR3 DNA reads TGTGCCAGCTCACTAAACAGGGGAGATACCGGGGAGCTGTTTTTT. It yields the protein CASSLNRGDTGELFF.

CDR3 residues: CASSVDPLVREQYF. In nucleotides, the CDR3 is TGTGCCAGCAGCGTAGACCCCCTGGTCCGCGAGCAGTACTTC. The chain carries TRBV9 and TRBJ2-7, with no clear D. V shed 0 bases and J shed 6 bases, with 13 bases lying between them. Looked up from germline, CDR1 is SGDLS and CDR2 is YYNGEE. This CDR3 is 14 amino acids long.

The chain couples TRBV18 to TRBJ1-5, with 7 positions matching TRBD1. This CDR3 is built from 14 residues. CDR1 and CDR2 (germline): KGHSH, LQKENI. The trim removed 3 bases at V and 5 bases at J, leaving 4 bases unmatched. CDR3 bases: TGTGCCAGCTCACCCTACAGGGGCGATCAGCCCCAGCATTTT. It encodes CASSPYRGDQPQHF. Filled out from reference TRBV18 and TRBJ1-5, the complete variable domain reads NAGVMQNPRHLVRRRGQEARLRCSPMKGHSHVYWYRQLPEEGLKFMVYLQKENIIDESGMPKERFSAEFPKEGPSILRIQQVVRGDSAAYFCASSPYRGDQPQHFGDGTRLSIL.

The chain links TRBV15 to TRBJ2-2; 7 nucleotides agree with TRBD1. This CDR3 has 15 amino acids. With V trimmed by 5 bases and J by 0 bases, 3 bases remained unmatched. Per the germline V gene, CDR1 is LNHNV and CDR2 is YYDKDF (reference sequence). This chain's CDR3 is CATSLTGANTGELFF. For the CDR3, the DNA is TGTGCCACCAGCTTAACAGGGGCGAACACCGGGGAGCTGTTTTTT.

The CDR3 loop is CASSPTSGQETQYF. CDR3 in DNA: TGTGCCAGCTCACCAACTAGCGGACAAGAGACCCAGTACTTC. The V and J genes are TRBV18 and TRBJ2-5, with 8 bases that match TRBD2. V was pared by 2 bases and J by 2 bases, with 1 base of the junction left unmatched. The germline gives CDR1 KGHSH, CDR2 LQKENI. The CDR3 runs to 14 residues.

This clone occurred once. This chain connects TRBV2 to TRBJ2-2; 7 positions agree with TRBD2. The CDR3 consists of 16 residues. The V gene end was trimmed by 0 bases and the J gene end by 3 bases; junction bases not matched to a gene: 4. Germline CDR1 SNHLY, CDR2 FYNNEI. The chain's CDR3 is CASSEAGGPHTGELFF. In nucleotides, the CDR3 is TGTGCCAGCAGTGAAGCGGGAGGGCCCCACACCGGGGAGCTGTTTTTT. Filled out from reference TRBV2 and TRBJ2-2, the complete variable domain reads EPEVTQTPSHQVTQMGQEVILRCVPISNHLYFYWYRQILGQKVEFLVSFYNNEISEKSEIFDDQFSVERPDGSNFTLKIRSTKLEDSAMYFCASSEAGGPHTGELFFGEGSRLTVL.

This rearrangement joins TRBV7-6 to TRBJ2-3, with a possible D match to TRBD2 (5 bases). CDR1 and CDR2 (germline): SGHVS, FNYEAQ. Trimming took 5 bases from V and 7 from J, leaving 13 bases between them. The CDR3 has 13 amino acids. Here the CDR3 reads CASSAPPGYTQYF. The DNA of the CDR3 is TGTGCCAGCAGCGCCCCCCCGGGGTATACGCAGTATTTT.